The subject of this entry is one T cell receptor beta chain. Its antigen target is currently unknown. The input lacks base qualities; no much larger clone sits a single base away. This specimen comes from a study of OX40 agonist ivuxolimab in advanced cancers. About the investigation overall: Ivuxolimab was a fully human IgG2 agonistic monoclonal antibody targeting the costimulatory receptor OX40 (CD134). Among the roughly 50 dose-escalation patients, about 19 had hepatocellular carcinoma, about 15 melanoma, 9 renal cell carcinoma and 9 head and neck cancer. The paper reports the monotherapy dose-escalation portion (N of about 54 patients) of the phase I ivuxolimab trial. The point of sequencing TCRbeta in the periphery was to test whether ivuxolimab changed TCR sequence diversity and drove clonal T-cell expansion. In the dose-escalation cohort, approximately 83% of patients were male, and the mean age was 60 years with a range of roughly 20 to 79. Partial responses occurred in three dose-escalation patients: two with cutaneous melanoma and one with hepatocellular carcinoma. Intravenous ivuxolimab was administered to patients every 2 weeks at six dose levels: 0.01, 0.1, 0.3, 1.5, 3 and 10 mg/kg. Patients were allowed to have had prior anti-PD-1, anti-PD-L1 or anti-CTLA-4 therapy, and 30% to 40% of the dose-escalation patients had previously received checkpoint inhibitors.

Genomic DNA was isolated from the sorted cells so that the TCRbeta CDR3 region could be sequenced. The immunoSEQ Assay was used to sequence the TCRbeta CDR3 regions. Held by TCRdb, this immuneACCESS table contains in-frame sequences only and omits some clones. Under half of the omission traces to an unresolved V gene where checked; the cause of the rest is unknown. In this sample the table shows around 75,000 clones, just over 85% of which occur a single time. Over 2% of the sample lies in the top ten. The CDR3 numbers 14 residues from cysteine through phenylalanine. Kept here is only the CDR3 DNA, which spans 42 bases and is read in frame from base 1. From V the trimming removes 4 bases and from J it removes 5 bases, while the gene matches leave 10 bases of the junction unaccounted for. The CDR1 and CDR2 encoded by the germline V gene (reference sequence) are GTSNPN and SVGIG. What the research found in general, with its limitations: In partial responders in the 0.1-3.0 mg/kg groups, normalized peripheral clonal expansion was found to be among the lowest, especially among CD8+ T cells. Low levels of normalized T-cell clonal expansion were also seen in some patients who did not respond. After ivuxolimab, more expanded clones were found on average in CD8+ T cells than in CD4+ T cells. At doses from 0.1 to 3.0 mg/kg, clonal expansion was seen in both CD4+ and CD8+ blood T cells between baseline and week 6. Which antigens the clonally expanded peripheral T cells were specific for was not determined.

The trial excluded patients who had a history of autoimmune disease or were on systemic immunosuppression. Peripheral blood for TCR sequencing was collected from all dose cohorts at baseline, on cycle 4 day 1, and on cycle 7 day 1. Samples were obtained from an open-label, multicenter, first-in-human phase I dose-escalation trial of ivuxolimab. The trial enrolled adults with locally advanced or metastatic head and neck squamous cell, hepatocellular, melanoma or renal cell carcinoma. Before TCR sequencing, CD4+ and CD8+ T cells were separately sorted from peripheral blood. The clonotype was recovered from an adult with an advanced solid tumor such as melanoma, head and neck, liver or kidney cancer. The specimen comprised CD4+ or CD8+ T cells sorted from blood, sampled in a trial of the OX40 agonist ivuxolimab. The receptor chain draws on TRBV30 and TRBJ2-7; the central 8 bases match TRBD1. The CDR3 amino acid sequence is: CAWNRPGGGNEQYF. The nucleotides are TGTGCCTGGAACCGTCCAGGGGGCGGGAACGAGCAGTACTTC.